Following are 5 T cell receptor beta chains from one sample sequenced in a study of metastatic and nonmetastatic thyroid tumors. TCRdb re-called clones from the PCR reads using MiXCR. The sample has fewer than 70,000 clones, 25% to 30% seen once. There were no patients who had received any treatment before thyroid surgery. Sequenced: blood. These receptors were obtained from a female donor with papillary thyroid cancer or a benign thyroid nodule (not recorded which). Some clones in this sample may be carry-over from other donors' samples.

Remarks on this clone: The junction does not match germline at one end; this may be a read error. This chain joins TRBV7-8 and TRBJ1-6; unclear D gene. The CDR3 covers 15 residues. Per germline, CDR1 SGHVS and CDR2 FQNEAQ. CDR3 in DNA: TGCGCCAGCAGCTTAGCGTCCCCTCCCAGATCACCCCTCCACTTT. It yields the protein CASSLASPPRSPLHF.

The rearrangement uses TRBV19 and TRBJ2-1; 13 bases fit TRBD2. The V gene's germline CDR1 is LNHDA and CDR2 SQIVND (reference sequence). This CDR3 has 17 residues. Trimming at V came to 0 bases and at J to 9 bases, leaving 8 bases not matched to a gene. Written as DNA, the CDR3 is TGTGCCAGTAGTATAGATGGAGGACTAGCGGGAGTCTCTGAGCAGTTCTTC. Translation: CASSIDGGLAGVSEQFF. Together with reference TRBV19 and TRBJ2-1, the CDR3 gives the full variable domain: DGGITQSPKYLFRKEGQNVTLSCEQNLNHDAMYWYRQDPGQGLRLIYYSQIVNDFQKGDIAEGYSVSREKKESFPLTVTSAQKNPTAFYLCASSIDGGLAGVSEQFFGPGTRLTVL.

V and J are TRBV9 and TRBJ1-2; D gene uncertain. The CDR3 contains 15 residues. Trimming pared 4 bases from V and 6 bases from J, leaving 19 bases between. The germline V gene encodes CDR1 SGDLS and CDR2 YYNGEE. The CDR3 is CASSPRPDPLDGYTF. The CDR3 DNA reads TGTGCCAGCAGCCCTAGACCGGATCCGCTCGATGGCTACACCTTC.

The chain has TRBV12-3 or TRBV12-4 and TRBJ2-2; TRBD2 aligns across 10 bases. The V gene end was trimmed by 3 bases and the J gene end by 7 bases; junction bases not matched to a gene: 5. CDR3 length: 15 residues. The DNA of the CDR3 is TGTGCCAGCAGTTTTGGTAGCGGGAGGAACGGGGAGCTGTTTTTT. This encodes CASSFGSGRNGELFF.

V gene TRBV6-2 or TRBV6-3 combines with J gene TRBJ1-1, with TRBD1 matching 8 bases. The CDR3 runs to 14 residues. CDR1 and CDR2 from the germline V gene are MNHEY and SVGEGT. V dropped 7 bases and J dropped 7; count of bases not matched to a gene: 11. The CDR3 reads CASKYGADRGEAFF. Written as DNA, the CDR3 is TGTGCCAGCAAATACGGGGCCGACAGGGGTGAAGCTTTCTTT.